Listed here are 13 T cell receptor beta chains from one sample, sequenced in a study of cytomegalovirus exposure and HLA in healthy donors. The PCR ran on 60 Vbeta and 13 Jbeta primers. Assay: immunoSEQ multiplex PCR; the TCRdb copy retains only in-frame clones and omits some. The sample table includes some 110,000 clones. Sequenced: PBMCs. The receptors shown here come from a man younger than 45 in good health and CMV-seronegative.

The chain joins TRBV30 to TRBJ2-5, with a weak D call TRBD1 (6 bases). The better agreement between TRBJ2-7 and the DNA end casts doubt on the J call. In germline, CDR1 is GTSNPN, CDR2 SVGIG (reference sequence). The CDR3 loop spans 11 amino acids. For the CDR3, the DNA is TGTGCCTGGAGCGGACAGTACGAGCAGTACTTC. Its protein is CAWSGQYEQYF.

The chain uses TRBV27 and TRBJ2-7, with unresolved D. Trimming removed 3 bases at V and 4 bases at J, with 10 bases between. Germline V gene data show CDR1 as MNHEY and CDR2 as SMNVEV (reference sequence). The CDR3 runs 13 residues. This CDR3 is CASSFGPLYEQYF. DNA of the CDR3: TGTGCCAGCAGTTTTGGGCCCCTATACGAGCAGTACTTC.

The chain is built from TRBV6-1 and TRBJ2-3; no definite D call. V shed 2 bases and J shed 3 bases, with 3 bases lying between them. The CDR3 sequence is 12 residues long. Germline V gene lookup returns CDR1 MNHNS and CDR2 SASEGT. CDR3 DNA: TGTGCCAGCAGTGAACCGACAGATACGCAGTATTTT. Translated, it gives CASSEPTDTQYF.

V is TRBV30 and J is TRBJ2-7, with D hard to call. Trimming took off 2 bases at V and 3 bases at J, with 14 bases between the two ends. The CDR3 is 14 residues long. Germline assignment: CDR1 GTSNPN and CDR2 SVGIG (reference sequence). CDR3 amino acids: CAWSSGKVNYEQYF. In DNA, the CDR3 is TGTGCCTGGAGTTCAGGAAAAGTAAACTACGAGCAGTACTTC.

This chain links TRBV5-1 with TRBJ2-7; TRBD2 aligns across 7 bases. The germline gives CDR1 SGHRS, CDR2 YFSETQ. The CDR3 runs 16 residues. The J segment lost 1 base and the V segment lost 0 bases, leaving 7 bases of the junction unmatched. The CDR3 DNA reads TGCGCCAGCAGCTTGGGTGCAGCGGGGCTGTCCTACGAGCAGTACTTC. It translates to CASSLGAAGLSYEQYF. The variable domain in full, completed from reference TRBV5-1 and TRBJ2-7, reads KAGVTQTPRYLIKTRGQQVTLSCSPISGHRSVSWYQQTPGQGLQFLFEYFSETQRNKGNFPGRFSGRQFSNSRSEMNVSTLELGDSALYLCASSLGAAGLSYEQYFGPGTRLTVT.

The genes are TRBV5-4 and TRBJ2-1, with D tentatively TRBD1 (6 bases). V lost 4 bases and J 3 bases, leaving 14 bases between the germline ends. The CDR3 is 15 amino acids. CDR1 and CDR2 from the germline V gene are SGHNT and YYREEE (reference sequence). The CDR3 here is CASSLFAGVYNEQFF. The CDR3 nucleotides are TGTGCCAGCAGCCTATTTGCAGGGGTCTACAATGAGCAGTTCTTC. Supplemented by reference TRBV5-4 and TRBJ2-1, the full variable domain reads ETGVTQSPTHLIKTRGQQVTLRCSSQSGHNTVSWYQQALGQGPQFIFQYYREEENGRGNFPPRFSGLQFPNYSSELNVNALELDDSALYLCASSLFAGVYNEQFFGPGTRLTVL.

J is TRBJ2-3 and V is TRBV7-3, with 7 bases lining up with TRBD1. Trimming took 5 bases from V and 4 from J; bases not matched to a gene: 6. The CDR3 is made up of 14 amino acids. Germline V gene data show CDR1 as SGHTA and CDR2 as FQGTGA. The CDR3: CASSQSTGSDTQYF. Here the CDR3 DNA reads TGTGCCAGCAGCCAGTCGACAGGGTCAGATACGCAGTATTTT. The full variable domain, its missing parts supplied by reference TRBV7-3 and TRBJ2-3, is GAGVSQTPSNKVTEKGKYVELRCDPISGHTALYWYRQSLGQGPEFLIYFQGTGAADDSGLPNDRFFAVRPEGSVSTLKIQRTERGDSAVYLCASSQSTGSDTQYFGPGTRLTVL.

The chain carries TRBV25-1 and TRBJ2-3, with 7 bases lining up with TRBD1. Germline V gene sequence: CDR1 MGHDK, CDR2 SYGVNS. The V segment lost 6 bases and the J segment 0 bases; nucleotides outside the gene matches: 12. This CDR3 is built from 17 residues. CDR3 protein: CASRGPTGATSTDTQYF. The CDR3 DNA follows: TGTGCCAGCAGGGGCCCCACAGGGGCGACTAGCACAGATACGCAGTATTTT.

V and J are TRBV29-1 and TRBJ1-1; 8 bases align to TRBD1. Germline assignment: CDR1 SQVTM and CDR2 ANQGSEA. V was clipped by 4 bases and J by 1 base; unmatched bases: 8. This CDR3 region has 15 residues. The CDR3 loop is CSVARSDRGNTEAFF. The CDR3 bases are TGCAGCGTTGCGCGATCCGACAGGGGGAACACTGAAGCTTTCTTT.

This chain links TRBV5-1 with TRBJ2-7; D is ambiguous. The V end lost 4 bases, the J end lost 7 bases, and 15 bases lay between the germline ends. Per the germline V gene, CDR1 is SGHRS and CDR2 is YFSETQ. CDR3 length: 13 residues. The CDR3 loop is CASSSPSLGEQYF. For the CDR3, the DNA is TGCGCCAGCAGCAGCCCATCCCTCGGGGAGCAGTACTTC.

The chain has TRBV4-1 and TRBJ1-2; 7 bases are shared with TRBD1. Germline values: CDR1 MGHRA, CDR2 YSYEKL. The CDR3 runs to 17 residues. V was clipped by 0 bases and J by 4 bases; unmatched bases: 11. The CDR3 nucleotides are TGCGCCAGCAGCCAAGATCGGTTTGACAGGGAGCTCTATGGCTACACCTTC. It translates to CASSQDRFDRELYGYTF.

V is TRBV7-2 and J is TRBJ2-5, with 9 positions matching TRBD2. The CDR3 extends over 16 amino acids. CDR1 and CDR2 from the germline V gene are SGHTA and FQGNSA. With V trimmed by 4 bases and J by 3 bases, 9 bases remained unmatched. The CDR3 reads CASSYPPSGIKETQYF. Here the CDR3 DNA reads TGTGCCAGCAGCTACCCTCCTAGCGGGATAAAAGAGACCCAGTACTTC.

The chain couples TRBV6-1 to TRBJ1-1; D uncertain. This CDR3 is 15 amino acids long. Per the germline V gene, CDR1 is MNHNS and CDR2 is SASEGT. V dropped 0 bases and J dropped 2 bases, with 10 bases sitting between them. CDR3 nucleotide sequence: TGTGCCAGCAGTGAAGCGCTAGGCCTAAACACTGAAGCTTTCTTT. Its translation: CASSEALGLNTEAFF.